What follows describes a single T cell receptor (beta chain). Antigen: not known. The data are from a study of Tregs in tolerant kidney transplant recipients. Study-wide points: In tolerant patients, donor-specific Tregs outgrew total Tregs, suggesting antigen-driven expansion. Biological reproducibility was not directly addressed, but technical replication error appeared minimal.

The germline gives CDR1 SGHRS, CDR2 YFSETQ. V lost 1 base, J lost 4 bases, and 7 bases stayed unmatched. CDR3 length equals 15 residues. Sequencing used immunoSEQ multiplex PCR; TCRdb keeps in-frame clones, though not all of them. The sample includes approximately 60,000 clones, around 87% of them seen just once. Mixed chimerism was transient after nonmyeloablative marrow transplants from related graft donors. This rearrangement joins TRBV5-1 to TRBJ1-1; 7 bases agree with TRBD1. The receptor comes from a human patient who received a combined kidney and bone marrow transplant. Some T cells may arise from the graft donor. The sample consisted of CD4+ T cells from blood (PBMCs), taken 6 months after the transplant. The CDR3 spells CASSLRGLLGTEAFF. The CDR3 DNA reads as TGCGCCAGCAGCTTGAGGGGGCTTTTGGGCACTGAAGCTTTCTTT.